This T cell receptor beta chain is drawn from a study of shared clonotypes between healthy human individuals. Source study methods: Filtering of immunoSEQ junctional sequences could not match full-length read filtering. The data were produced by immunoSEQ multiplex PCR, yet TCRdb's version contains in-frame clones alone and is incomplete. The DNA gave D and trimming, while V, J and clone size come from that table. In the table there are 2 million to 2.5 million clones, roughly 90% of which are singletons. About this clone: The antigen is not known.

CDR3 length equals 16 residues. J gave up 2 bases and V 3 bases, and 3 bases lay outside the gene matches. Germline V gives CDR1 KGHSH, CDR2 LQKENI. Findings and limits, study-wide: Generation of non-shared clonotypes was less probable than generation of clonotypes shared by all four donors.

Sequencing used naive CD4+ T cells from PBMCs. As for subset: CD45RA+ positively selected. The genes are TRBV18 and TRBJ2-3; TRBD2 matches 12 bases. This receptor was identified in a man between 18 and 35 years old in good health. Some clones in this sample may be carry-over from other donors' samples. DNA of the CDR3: TGTGCCAGCTCACCCCGGACTAGCGGGAACACAGATACGCAGTATTTT. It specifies CASSPRTSGNTDTQYF.